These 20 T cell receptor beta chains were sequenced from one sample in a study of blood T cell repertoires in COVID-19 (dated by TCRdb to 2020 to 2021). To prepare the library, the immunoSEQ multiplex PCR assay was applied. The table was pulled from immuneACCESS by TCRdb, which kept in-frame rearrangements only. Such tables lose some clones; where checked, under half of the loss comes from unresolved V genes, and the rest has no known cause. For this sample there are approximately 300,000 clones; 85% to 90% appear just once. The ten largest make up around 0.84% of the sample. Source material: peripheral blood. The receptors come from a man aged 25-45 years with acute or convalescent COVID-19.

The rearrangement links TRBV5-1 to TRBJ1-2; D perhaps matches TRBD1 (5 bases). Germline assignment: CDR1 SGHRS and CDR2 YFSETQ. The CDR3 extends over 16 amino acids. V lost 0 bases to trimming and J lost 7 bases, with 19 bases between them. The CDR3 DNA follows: TGCGCCAGCAGCTTGGGAACCTCTACAGGCCACCTTGGCTACACCTTC. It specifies CASSLGTSTGHLGYTF.

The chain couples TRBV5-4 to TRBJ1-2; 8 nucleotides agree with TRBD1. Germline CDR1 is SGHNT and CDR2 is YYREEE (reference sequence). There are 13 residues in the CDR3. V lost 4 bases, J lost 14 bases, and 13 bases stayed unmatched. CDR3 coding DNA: TGTGCCAGCAGCGCCCGGGACAGGCTTGACGCGACCTTC. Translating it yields CASSARDRLDATF.

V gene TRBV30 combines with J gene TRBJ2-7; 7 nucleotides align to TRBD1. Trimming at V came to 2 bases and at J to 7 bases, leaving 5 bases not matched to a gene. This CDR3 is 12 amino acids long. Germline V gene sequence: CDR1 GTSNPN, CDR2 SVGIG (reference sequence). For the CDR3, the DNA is TGTGCCTGGAGTTTCGGACAGGCGGAGCAGTACTTC. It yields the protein CAWSFGQAEQYF. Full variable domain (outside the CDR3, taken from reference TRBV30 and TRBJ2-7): SQTIHQWPATLVQPVGSPLSLECTVEGTSNPNLYWYRQAAGRGLQLLFYSVGIGQISSEVPQNLSASRPQDRQFILSSKKLLLSDSGFYLCAWSFGQAEQYFGPGTRLTVT.

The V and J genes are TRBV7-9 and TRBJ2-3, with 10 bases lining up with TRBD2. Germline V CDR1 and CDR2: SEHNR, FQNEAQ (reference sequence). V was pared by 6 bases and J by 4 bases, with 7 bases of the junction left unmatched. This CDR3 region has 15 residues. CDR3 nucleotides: TGTGCCAGCAGTTTCAGCGGGAGGGCCCCAGATACGCAGTATTTT. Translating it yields CASSFSGRAPDTQYF. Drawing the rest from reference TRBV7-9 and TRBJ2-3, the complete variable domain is DTGVSQNPRHKITKRGQNVTFRCDPISEHNRLYWYRQTLGQGPEFLTYFQNEAQLEKSRLLSDRFSAERPKGSFSTLEIQRTEQGDSAMYLCASSFSGRAPDTQYFGPGTRLTVL.

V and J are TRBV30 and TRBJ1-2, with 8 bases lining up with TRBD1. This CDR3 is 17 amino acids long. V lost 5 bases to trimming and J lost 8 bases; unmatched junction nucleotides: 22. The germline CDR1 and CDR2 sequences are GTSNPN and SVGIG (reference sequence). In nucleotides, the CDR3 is TGTGCCTGGGACTTATCGGCCAGGGGGCCAGGTTCGGGGGGCTACACCTTC. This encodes CAWDLSARGPGSGGYTF.

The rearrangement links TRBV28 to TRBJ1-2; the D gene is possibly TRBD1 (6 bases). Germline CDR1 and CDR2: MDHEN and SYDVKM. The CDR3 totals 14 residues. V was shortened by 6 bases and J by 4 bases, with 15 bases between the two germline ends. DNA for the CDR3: TGTGCCAGCAGCCTCGGACAGCGAAGCTATGGCTACACCTTC. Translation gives CASSLGQRSYGYTF.

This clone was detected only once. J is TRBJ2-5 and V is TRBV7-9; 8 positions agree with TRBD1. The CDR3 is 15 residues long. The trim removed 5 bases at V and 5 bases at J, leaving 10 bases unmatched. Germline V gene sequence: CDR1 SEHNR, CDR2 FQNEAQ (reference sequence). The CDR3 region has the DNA TGTGCCAGCAGCCCTCGGACAGGGAGTGAGGAGACCCAGTACTTC. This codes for CASSPRTGSEETQYF.

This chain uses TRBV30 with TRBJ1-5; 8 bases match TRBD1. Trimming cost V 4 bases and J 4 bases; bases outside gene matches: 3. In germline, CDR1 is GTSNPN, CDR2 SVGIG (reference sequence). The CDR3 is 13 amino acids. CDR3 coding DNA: TGTGCCTGGAATAGACAGGGGAATCAGCCCCAGCATTTT. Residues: CAWNRQGNQPQHF.

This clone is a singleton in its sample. CDR3 sequence reads: CASSPRGFSNQPQHF. CDR3 bases: TGTGCCAGCAGTCCCAGGGGTTTTAGCAATCAGCCCCAGCATTTT. The V and J genes are TRBV5-6 and TRBJ1-5; D might be TRBD1 (6 bases). CDR1 is SGHDT and CDR2 is YYEEEE in the germline V gene. The CDR3 sequence is 15 residues long. The ends were cut back, 5 bases at V and 0 bases at J, with 12 bases in the middle.

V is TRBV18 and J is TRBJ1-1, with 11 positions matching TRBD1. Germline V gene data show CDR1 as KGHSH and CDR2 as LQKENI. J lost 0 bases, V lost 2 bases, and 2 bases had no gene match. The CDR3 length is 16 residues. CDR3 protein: CASSPGTGGLNTEAFF. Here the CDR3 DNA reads TGTGCCAGCTCACCAGGGACAGGGGGTCTGAACACTGAAGCTTTCTTT.

CDR3 sequence: CASIRAAGHAMSNEQFF. The CDR3, as DNA: TGTGCCAGCATCCGAGCGGCAGGCCATGCCATGAGCAATGAGCAGTTCTTC. The rearrangement joins TRBV7-8 to TRBJ2-1; possibly TRBD2 for D (5 bases). V shed 7 bases and J shed 6 bases, with 25 bases lying between them. From germline, CDR1 is SGHVS and CDR2 FQNEAQ. CDR3 size: 17 residues.

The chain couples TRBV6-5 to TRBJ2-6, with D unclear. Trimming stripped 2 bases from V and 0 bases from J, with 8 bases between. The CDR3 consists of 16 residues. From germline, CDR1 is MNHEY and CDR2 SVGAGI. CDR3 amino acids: CASSYGPISGANVLTF. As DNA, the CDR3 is TGTGCCAGCAGTTACGGGCCGATCTCTGGGGCCAACGTCCTGACTTTC.

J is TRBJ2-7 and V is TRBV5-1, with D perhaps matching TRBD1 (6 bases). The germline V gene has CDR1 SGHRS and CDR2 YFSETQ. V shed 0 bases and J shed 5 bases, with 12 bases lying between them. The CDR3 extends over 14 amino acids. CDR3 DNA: TGCGCCAGCAGCTTGGACAATCAGGGGAACGAGCAGTACTTC. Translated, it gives CASSLDNQGNEQYF.

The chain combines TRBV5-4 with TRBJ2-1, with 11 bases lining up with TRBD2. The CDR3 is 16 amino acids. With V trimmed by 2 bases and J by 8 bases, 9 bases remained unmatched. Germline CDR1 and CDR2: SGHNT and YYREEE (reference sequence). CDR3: CASSFASGRSGDEQFF. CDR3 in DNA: TGTGCCAGCAGCTTTGCTAGCGGGAGGAGTGGAGATGAGCAGTTCTTC.

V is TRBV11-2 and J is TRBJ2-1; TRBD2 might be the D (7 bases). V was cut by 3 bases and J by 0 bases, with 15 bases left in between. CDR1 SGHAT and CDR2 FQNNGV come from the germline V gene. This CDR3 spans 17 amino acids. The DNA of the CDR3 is TGTGCCAGCAGCTTCCGAGGGGGGGATAGCTCCTACAATGAGCAGTTCTTC. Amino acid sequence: CASSFRGGDSSYNEQFF.

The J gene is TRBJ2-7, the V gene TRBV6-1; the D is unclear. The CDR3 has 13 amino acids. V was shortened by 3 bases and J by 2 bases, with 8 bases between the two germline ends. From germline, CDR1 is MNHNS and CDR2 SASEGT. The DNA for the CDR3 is TGTGCCAGCAGTGAGGCGGTTGCCTACGAGCAGTACTTC. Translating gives CASSEAVAYEQYF.

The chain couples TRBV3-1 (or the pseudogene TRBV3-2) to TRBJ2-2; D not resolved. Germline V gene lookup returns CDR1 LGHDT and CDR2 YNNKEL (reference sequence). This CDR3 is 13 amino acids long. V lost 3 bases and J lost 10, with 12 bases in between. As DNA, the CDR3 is TGTGCCAGCAGCCACCAACTCGATCAGGAGCTGTTTTTT. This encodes CASSHQLDQELFF.

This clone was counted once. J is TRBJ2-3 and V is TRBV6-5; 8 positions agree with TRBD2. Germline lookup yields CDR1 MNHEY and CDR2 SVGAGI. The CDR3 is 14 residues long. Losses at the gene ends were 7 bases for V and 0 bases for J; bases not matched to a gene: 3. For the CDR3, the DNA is TGTGCCAGCATGGGCGGGGGGAGCACAGATACGCAGTATTTT. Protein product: CASMGGGSTDTQYF.

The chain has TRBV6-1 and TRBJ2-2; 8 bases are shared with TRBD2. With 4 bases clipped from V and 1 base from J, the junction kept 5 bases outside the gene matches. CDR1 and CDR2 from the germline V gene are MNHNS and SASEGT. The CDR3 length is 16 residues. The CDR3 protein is CASSARGDRNTGELFF. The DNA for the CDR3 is TGTGCCAGCAGTGCGCGGGGGGACCGGAACACCGGGGAGCTGTTTTTT.

This CDR3 is CASSKGQGSHSYEQYF. CDR3 sequence (DNA): TGTGCCAGCAGTAAGGGACAGGGAAGCCACTCCTACGAGCAGTACTTC. The chain carries TRBV2 and TRBJ2-7; 9 bases are shared with TRBD1. Germline V lookup: CDR1 SNHLY, CDR2 FYNNEI. The CDR3 runs to 16 residues. The V segment lost 5 bases and the J segment 0 bases; nucleotides outside the gene matches: 8.